Presented here are 8 T cell receptor beta chains from one specimen sequenced in a study of blood T cells in healthy people across ages. The second PCR ran roughly 6 to 12 cycles with a sample-barcoded 5' primer and J-beta primers. TCRdb called the 5' RACE reads again in MiXCR, with one record for every CDR3 protein. The sample records 1.2 million to 1.5 million distinct CDR3 sequences, approximately 59% being singletons. Source material: blood. Receptors were obtained from a young man in good health.

There are a few counts of this clonotype. The chain combines TRBV29-1 with TRBJ2-3; weak D call: TRBD2 (5 bases). The CDR3 covers 14 residues. Germline loops: CDR1 SQVTM, CDR2 ANQGSEA. Trimming pared 8 bases from V and 4 bases from J, leaving 19 bases between. The CDR3, as DNA: TGCAGCACCCGGGCCCCGCTAGCAGCAGATACGCAGTATTTT. Translating gives CSTRAPLAADTQYF.

CDR3 bases: TGTGCCATCGCCGGGACAGAAGAGACCCAGTACTTC. It codes for CAIAGTEETQYF. The chain couples TRBV10-3 to TRBJ2-5; TRBD1 agrees at 7 bases. The V segment lost 8 bases and the J segment 3 bases; nucleotides outside the gene matches: 3. The germline gives CDR1 ENHRY, CDR2 SYGVKD. The CDR3 has 12 amino acids.

The chain employs TRBV5-1 and TRBJ2-5; TRBD1 agrees at 9 bases. The V gene end was trimmed by 4 bases and the J gene end by 11 bases; junction bases not matched to a gene: 18. CDR1 and CDR2 from the germline V gene are SGHRS and YFSETQ. The CDR3 is 16 residues long. This CDR3 is CASSPGWTGVVNEQYF. CDR3 DNA: TGCGCCAGCAGCCCCGGCTGGACAGGGGTAGTGAATGAGCAGTACTTC. Full variable domain (rest looked up from reference TRBV5-1 and TRBJ2-5): KAGVTQTPRYLIKTRGQQVTLSCSPISGHRSVSWYQQTPGQGLQFLFEYFSETQRNKGNFPGRFSGRQFSNSRSEMNVSTLELGDSALYLCASSPGWTGVVNEQYFGPGTRLLVL.

The rearrangement links TRBV14 to TRBJ2-7; TRBD1 agrees at 7 bases. V lost 4 bases and J lost 7; bases outside the gene matches: 10. The CDR3 is 14 amino acids. Per the germline V gene, CDR1 is SGHDN and CDR2 is FVKESK. The CDR3 DNA is TGTGCCAGCAGCCGTTGGGACAGCTTTGGGGAGCAGTACTTC. Its protein product is CASSRWDSFGEQYF.

This chain links TRBV3-1 with TRBJ2-7; D is possibly TRBD2 (6 bases). The V end lost 0 bases, the J end lost 3 bases, and 12 bases lay between the germline ends. From germline, CDR1 is LGHDT and CDR2 YNNKEL (reference sequence). CDR3 length equals 15 residues. CDR3 sequence: CASSQEVAARYEQYF. CDR3 DNA: TGTGCCAGCAGCCAAGAGGTAGCGGCTCGCTACGAGCAGTACTTC.

The V and J genes are TRBV29-1 and TRBJ2-3, with D hard to call. V gave up 7 bases and J gave up 7 bases, with 18 bases separating them. The CDR3 covers 13 residues. Germline assignment: CDR1 SQVTM and CDR2 ANQGSEA. The CDR3 spells CSGVGLNANTQYF. CDR3 bases: TGCAGCGGGGTGGGCCTTAACGCGAATACGCAGTATTTT.

This clonotype was picked up a small number of times. This chain connects TRBV20-1 to TRBJ2-5; D is perhaps TRBD1 or TRBD2 (6 bases each). CDR3 length: 12 residues. Germline lookup yields CDR1 DFQATT and CDR2 SNEGSKA (reference sequence). V lost 0 bases and J lost 7, with 9 bases in between. CDR3 nucleotide sequence: TGCAGTGCTAGAGATGAGGGGGGGACCCAGTACTTC. It is translated as CSARDEGGTQYF.

The genes are TRBV7-6 and TRBJ1-6; 7 positions match TRBD1. This CDR3 spans 19 amino acids. Per the germline V gene, CDR1 is SGHVS and CDR2 is FNYEAQ. V shed 4 bases and J 0 bases; nucleotides not matched to a gene: 12. CDR3 residues: CASSSGAGTASSYNSPLHF. CDR3 in DNA: TGTGCCAGCAGCTCCGGGGCTGGGACAGCGAGCTCCTATAATTCACCCCTCCACTTT.